The clone carrying this T cell receptor beta chain was counted many times. Its specificity is unknown. The junction departs from germline at one end; a sequencing error may be responsible. CDR3 length: 10 amino acids. The germline CDR1 and CDR2 sequences are SQVTM and ANQGSEA. This specimen comes from a study of T cell repertoires in cytomegalovirus infection. Looking at the study overall: Both a matching HLA type and CMV infection were indicated by public TCR beta signatures. Study findings and constraints: Carriers of CMV plus the relevant HLA were identified by cumulative public TCR beta family frequency.

TCRdb itself ran the reads through MiXCR, one entry per CDR3 protein. The table shows 310,000 or so distinct CDR3 sequences, with 15% to 20% occurring only once. V is TRBV29-1 and J is TRBJ1-1; no clear D gene. Sequencing input: PBMCs. The receptor was isolated from a human donor in good health (CMV status not recorded). Some clones in this sample may be carry-over from other donors' samples. The CDR3 protein is CSVLDTEAFF. DNA for the CDR3: TGCAGCGTTCTCGACACGGAAGCTTTCTTT.